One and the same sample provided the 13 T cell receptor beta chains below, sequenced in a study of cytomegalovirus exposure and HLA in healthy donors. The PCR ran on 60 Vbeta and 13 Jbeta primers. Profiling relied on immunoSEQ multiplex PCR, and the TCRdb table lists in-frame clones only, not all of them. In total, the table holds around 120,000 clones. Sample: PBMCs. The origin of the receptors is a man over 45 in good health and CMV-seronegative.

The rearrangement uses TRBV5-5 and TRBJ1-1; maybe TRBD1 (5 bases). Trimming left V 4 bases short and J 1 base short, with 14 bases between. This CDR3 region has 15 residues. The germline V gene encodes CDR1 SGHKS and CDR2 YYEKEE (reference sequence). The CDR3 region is CASSHDRSPNTEAFF. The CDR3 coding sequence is TGTGCCAGCAGCCATGACAGATCCCCGAACACTGAAGCTTTCTTT.

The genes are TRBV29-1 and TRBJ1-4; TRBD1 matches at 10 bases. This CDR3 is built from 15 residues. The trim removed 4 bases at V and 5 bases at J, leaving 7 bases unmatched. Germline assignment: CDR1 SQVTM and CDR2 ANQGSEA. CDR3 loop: CSVAGTGAQNEKLFF. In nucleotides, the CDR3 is TGCAGCGTTGCCGGGACAGGGGCCCAAAATGAAAAACTGTTTTTT. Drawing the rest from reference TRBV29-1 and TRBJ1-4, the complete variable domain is SAVISQKPSRDICQRGTSLTIQCQVDSQVTMMFWYRQQPGQSLTLIATANQGSEATYESGFVIDKFPISRPNLTFSTLTVSNMSPEDSSIYLCSVAGTGAQNEKLFFGSGTQLSVL.

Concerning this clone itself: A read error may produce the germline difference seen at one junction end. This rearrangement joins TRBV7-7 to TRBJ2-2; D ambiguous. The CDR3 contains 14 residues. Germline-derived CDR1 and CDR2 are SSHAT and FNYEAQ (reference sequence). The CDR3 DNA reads TGTGCTAGCAGCTTAGCACGAGAAACCGGGGAGCTGTTTTTT. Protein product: CASSLARETGELFF.

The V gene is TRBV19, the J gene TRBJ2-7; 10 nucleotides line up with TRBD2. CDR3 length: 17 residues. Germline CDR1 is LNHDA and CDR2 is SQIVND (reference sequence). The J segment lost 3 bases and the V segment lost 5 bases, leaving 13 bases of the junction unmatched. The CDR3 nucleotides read TGTGCCAGTAGTGCGGGAGGGGGGCTAGCGGGGGACTACGAGCAGTACTTC. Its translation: CASSAGGGLAGDYEQYF. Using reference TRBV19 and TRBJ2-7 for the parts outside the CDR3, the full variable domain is DGGITQSPKYLFRKEGQNVTLSCEQNLNHDAMYWYRQDPGQGLRLIYYSQIVNDFQKGDIAEGYSVSREKKESFPLTVTSAQKNPTAFYLCASSAGGGLAGDYEQYFGPGTRLTVT.

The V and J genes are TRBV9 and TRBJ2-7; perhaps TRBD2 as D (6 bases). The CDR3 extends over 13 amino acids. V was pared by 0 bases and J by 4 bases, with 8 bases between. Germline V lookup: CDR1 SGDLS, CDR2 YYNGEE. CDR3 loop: CASSVGTNYEQYF. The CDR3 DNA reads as TGTGCCAGCAGCGTAGGGACTAATTACGAGCAGTACTTC.

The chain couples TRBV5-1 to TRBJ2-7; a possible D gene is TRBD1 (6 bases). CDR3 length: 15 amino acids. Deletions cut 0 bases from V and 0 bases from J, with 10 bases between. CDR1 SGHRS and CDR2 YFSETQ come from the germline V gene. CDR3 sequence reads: CASSLAQGSSYEQYF. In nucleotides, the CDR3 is TGCGCCAGCAGCTTGGCGCAGGGGAGCTCCTACGAGCAGTACTTC.

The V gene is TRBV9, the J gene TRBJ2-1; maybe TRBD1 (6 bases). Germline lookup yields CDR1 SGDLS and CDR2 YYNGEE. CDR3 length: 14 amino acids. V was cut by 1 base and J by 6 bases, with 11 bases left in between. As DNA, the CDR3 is TGTGCCAGCAGCGTACTATCAGGGGTCAATGAGCAGTTCTTC. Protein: CASSVLSGVNEQFF.

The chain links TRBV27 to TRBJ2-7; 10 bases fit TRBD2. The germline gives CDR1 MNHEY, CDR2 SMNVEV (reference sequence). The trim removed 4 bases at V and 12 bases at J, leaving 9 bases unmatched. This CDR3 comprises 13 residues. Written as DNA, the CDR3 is TGTGCCAGCAGTTATCGGCTAGCGGGGGTCTCGTACTTC. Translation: CASSYRLAGVSYF.

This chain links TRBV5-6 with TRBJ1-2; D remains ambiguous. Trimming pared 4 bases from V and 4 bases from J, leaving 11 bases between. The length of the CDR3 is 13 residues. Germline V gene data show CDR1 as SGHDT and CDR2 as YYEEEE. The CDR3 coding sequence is TGTGCCAGCAGCCCAACGGGAGGCTATGGCTACACCTTC. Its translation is CASSPTGGYGYTF.

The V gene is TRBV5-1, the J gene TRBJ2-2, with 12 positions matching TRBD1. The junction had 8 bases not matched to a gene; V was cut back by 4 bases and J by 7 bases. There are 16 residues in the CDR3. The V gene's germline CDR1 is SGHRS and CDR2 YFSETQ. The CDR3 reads CASSNTGTGGFGELFF. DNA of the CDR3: TGCGCCAGCAGCAATACCGGGACAGGGGGCTTCGGGGAGCTGTTTTTT.

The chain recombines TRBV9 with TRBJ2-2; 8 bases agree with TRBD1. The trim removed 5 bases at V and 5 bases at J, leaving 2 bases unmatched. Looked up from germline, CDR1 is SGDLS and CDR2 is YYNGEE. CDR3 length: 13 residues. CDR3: CASRGQGTGELFF. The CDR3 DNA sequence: TGTGCCAGCAGAGGACAGGGAACCGGGGAGCTGTTTTTT.

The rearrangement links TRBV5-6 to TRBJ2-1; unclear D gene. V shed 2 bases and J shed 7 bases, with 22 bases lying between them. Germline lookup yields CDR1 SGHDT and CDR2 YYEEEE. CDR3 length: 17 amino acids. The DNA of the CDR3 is TGTGCCAGCAGCTTCCCCTCAGACTTTCCTCCGTTAAATGAGCAGTTCTTC. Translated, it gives CASSFPSDFPPLNEQFF.

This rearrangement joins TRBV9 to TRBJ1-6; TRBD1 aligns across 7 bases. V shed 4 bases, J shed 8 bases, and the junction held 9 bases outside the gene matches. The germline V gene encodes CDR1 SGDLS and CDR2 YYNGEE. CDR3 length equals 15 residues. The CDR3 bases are TGTGCCAGCAGCTCCGGGGACAGCCTCTATTCACCCCTCCACTTT. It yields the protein CASSSGDSLYSPLHF. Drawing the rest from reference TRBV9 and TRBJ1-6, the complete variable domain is DSGVTQTPKHLITATGQRVTLRCSPRSGDLSVYWYQQSLDQGLQFLIQYYNGEERAKGNILERFSAQQFPDLHSELNLSSLELGDSALYFCASSSGDSLYSPLHFGNGTRLTVT.